Listed below are T cell receptor beta chains from one sample, sequenced in a study of neurological immune-mediated disorders. From the 5' RACE reads, TCRdb called clonotypes with MiXCR, one entry per CDR3 protein. Among about 40,000 distinct CDR3 sequences listed, roughly 2.5% were seen once. Sequencing was carried out using PBMCs. The receptor set was obtained from a man aged 45-65 years with multiple sclerosis. Each CDR3 is given without its conserved first and last residue. Fields, in order: J gene, clone size, V gene, CDR3 protein. Clone size is stated in some rows and not others, as once, few, many or a class when expanded.

TRBJ1-1	medium-sized	TRBV7-6	ASSLGQNTEAF
TRBJ2-1	many	TRBV5-1	ASSSARVALNEQF
TRBJ1-6	many	TRBV7-9	ASSHDGVNSPLH
TRBJ1-1	many	TRBV3-1	ASSQGAGREAF
TRBJ2-5	many	TRBV7-2	ASSLSSVETQY
TRBJ1-1	many	TRBV12-3/TRBV12-4	ASSSLEGNTEAF
TRBJ1-5	many	TRBV7-9	ASALRGDNNQPQH
TRBJ2-3	many	TRBV5-1	ASSLGPGDTDTQY
TRBJ2-5	many	TRBV5-1	ASSFRGSGETQY
TRBJ2-1	many	TRBV7-7	ASSPLLATTNVQF
TRBJ2-7	-	TRBV9	ASSVGGAFGEQY
TRBJ1-2	many	TRBV12-3/TRBV12-4	ASSFGAGPHGYT
TRBJ1-1	many	TRBV7-3	ASSLTSATEAF
TRBJ2-7	-	TRBV4-1	ASSFRGSDEQY
TRBJ2-7	many	TRBV5-5	ASGPYEQY
TRBJ1-1	many	TRBV3-1	ASSQNRDTEAF
TRBJ2-1	many	TRBV12-3/TRBV12-4	ASRGTSGGYNEQF
TRBJ1-4	many	TRBV6-5	ASSYLGGGSEKLF
TRBJ2-4	many	TRBV2	ASIRLAGGPLSKNIQY
TRBJ2-3	many	TRBV18	ASSRQGIMADTQY
TRBJ2-7	many	TRBV29-1	SVEETRMSYEQY
TRBJ2-7	many	TRBV4-3	ASSQDSWRDEQY
TRBJ2-2	many	TRBV20-1	SASAGGPIGELF
TRBJ2-7	many	TRBV7-3	ASSWTSGYEQY
TRBJ1-5	many	TRBV7-2	ASSPGRNQPQH
TRBJ1-6	many	TRBV27	ASNRLNGPLH
TRBJ2-5	many	TRBV5-1	ASTEEGVTWETQY
TRBJ1-5	many	TRBV9	ASSVGVRGISNQPQH